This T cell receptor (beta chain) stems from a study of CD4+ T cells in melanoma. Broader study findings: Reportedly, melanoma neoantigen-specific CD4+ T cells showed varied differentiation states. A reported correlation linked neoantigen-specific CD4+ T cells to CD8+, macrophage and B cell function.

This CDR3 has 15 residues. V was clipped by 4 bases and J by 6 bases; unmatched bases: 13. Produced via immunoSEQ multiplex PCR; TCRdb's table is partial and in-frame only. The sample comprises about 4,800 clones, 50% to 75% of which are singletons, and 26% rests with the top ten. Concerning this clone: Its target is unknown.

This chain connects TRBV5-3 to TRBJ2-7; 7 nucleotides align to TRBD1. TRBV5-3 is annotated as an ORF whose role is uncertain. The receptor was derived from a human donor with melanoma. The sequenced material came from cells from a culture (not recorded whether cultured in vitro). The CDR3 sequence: CARSIPGTDRREQYF. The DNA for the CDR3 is TGTGCCAGAAGCATTCCCGGGACAGACCGGCGCGAGCAGTACTTC.